This TCR beta chain stems from a study of T-cell memory formation after mild COVID-19. This clonotype occurred many times. TCRdb passed the 5' RACE reads through MiXCR, listing each CDR3 protein once. The table includes about 130,000 distinct CDR3 sequences, about 17% detected once. The V and J ends lost 2 bases and 0 bases respectively, with 1 base between them. The CDR3 has 12 amino acids. The chain uses TRBV12-3 or TRBV12-4 and TRBJ1-1, with D unclear. Sequenced: PBMCs or a T cell subset sorted from them (not recorded which). The receptor's source is a man aged 18 to 29 who had mild COVID-19 (a few samples of this study predate the infection). Cell type and time point are not known. The CDR3 nucleotides read TGTGCCAGCAGTTTAATGAACACTGAAGCTTTCTTT. It yields the protein CASSLMNTEAFF.